These 16 T cell receptor beta chains were all obtained from the same sample, sequenced in a study of blood T cells in healthy people across ages. A second PCR of about 7 to 11 cycles used a sample-barcoded 5' primer and a J-beta primer mix. MiXCR was run by TCRdb on the 5' RACE reads, yielding one entry per CDR3 protein. This sample has 1,500,000 or so distinct CDR3 sequences, with under 55% found just once. The sequenced sample consisted of blood. These receptors all come from a woman aged 18-30 years in good health.

This clonotype was observed a few times. The gene calls are TRBV7-9 and TRBJ2-7; D is unclear. V was trimmed by 4 bases and J by 2 bases, leaving 12 bases between them. Per germline, CDR1 SEHNR and CDR2 FQNEAQ (reference sequence). The CDR3 has 14 residues. The DNA for the CDR3 is TGTGCCAGCAGCTGGGCAGGATCCACCTACGAGCAGTACTTC. The encoded protein is CASSWAGSTYEQYF.

The CDR3 DNA follows: TGTGCTAGTGGACCCGGGACTAGCGGTCGACATGAGCAGTACTTC. This sequence encodes CASGPGTSGRHEQYF. The chain joins TRBV12-5 to TRBJ2-7, with 11 nucleotides matching TRBD2. This CDR3 has 15 residues. The germline V gene encodes CDR1 LGHNT and CDR2 FRNRAP. V was clipped by 6 bases and J by 7 bases; unmatched bases: 11.

This sequence joins TRBV3-1 and TRBJ2-7; D is unresolved. V was cut by 0 bases and J by 2 bases, with 8 bases left in between. Germline CDR1 and CDR2: LGHDT and YNNKEL (reference sequence). The CDR3 runs to 14 residues. The CDR3, as DNA: TGTGCCAGCAGCCAAGATTCGGTTACCTACGAGCAGTACTTC. Translated: CASSQDSVTYEQYF.

This clonotype was seen only a few times. This chain joins TRBV6-2 or TRBV6-3 and TRBJ2-7; D unclear. This CDR3 is 12 amino acids long. Germline V CDR1 and CDR2: MNHEY, SVGEGT. Trimming took 7 bases from V and 6 from J, leaving 13 bases between them. The CDR3 loop is CASTQGPSEQYF. CDR3 nucleotides: TGTGCCAGCACTCAAGGGCCGTCCGAGCAGTACTTC.

This clonotype was seen only a few times. The gene calls are TRBV5-1 and TRBJ1-2, with D possibly being TRBD1 (5 bases). The V gene lost 0 bases and the J gene lost 4 bases, with 22 bases spanning the gap. The length of the CDR3 is 18 residues. The germline gives CDR1 SGHRS, CDR2 YFSETQ. Here the CDR3 reads CASSLGSFDSVFSYGYTF. The CDR3 nucleotides read TGCGCCAGCAGCTTGGGGTCTTTTGACAGTGTGTTCAGCTATGGCTACACCTTC.

This clonotype appeared once. The chain couples TRBV12-3 or TRBV12-4 to TRBJ2-1, with a tentative D call TRBD1 (6 bases). The CDR3 has 17 residues. V was shortened by 2 bases and J by 13 bases, with 27 bases between the two germline ends. The CDR3 DNA follows: TGTGCCAGCAGTTTAAGTCGTAGAGGCAGGGGCAAAGAGACCCAGTTCTTC. Its translation: CASSLSRRGRGKETQFF.

As for this clonotype: An end of the junction does not agree with germline; a read error may underlie this. This chain joins TRBV7-9 and TRBJ2-5, with 9 bases identical to TRBD1. The CDR3 consists of 15 residues. Germline CDR1 reads SEHNR; CDR2 reads FQNEAQ (reference sequence). The CDR3 loop is CASSLGDRVYNEQYF. CDR3 coding DNA: TGTGCCAGCAGTTTAGGGGACAGGGTCTACAATGAGCAGTACTTC.

J is TRBJ1-5 and V is TRBV6-6; TRBD1 agrees at 10 bases. This CDR3 comprises 17 residues. Germline V gene data show CDR1 as MNHNY and CDR2 as SVGAGI (reference sequence). The junction had 7 bases not matched to a gene; V was cut back by 0 bases and J by 5 bases. CDR3 sequence: CASSYSRTGTGDQPQHF. In DNA form, the CDR3 reads TGTGCCAGCAGTTACTCCCGGACCGGGACAGGGGATCAGCCCCAGCATTTT.

The rearrangement uses TRBV7-2 and TRBJ1-5, with D unclear. The CDR3 totals 14 residues. V lost 1 base to trimming and J lost 2 bases, with 6 bases between them. Germline V gives CDR1 SGHTA, CDR2 FQGNSA. CDR3 DNA sequence: TGTGCCAGCAGCTTAGTTCCGGGCAATCAGCCCCAGCATTTT. Protein sequence: CASSLVPGNQPQHF.

This chain links TRBV7-2 with TRBJ1-1, with 8 positions matching TRBD1. The CDR3 length is 14 residues. The J segment lost 4 bases and the V segment lost 7 bases, leaving 8 bases of the junction unmatched. Germline V gene lookup returns CDR1 SGHTA and CDR2 FQGNSA. For the CDR3, the DNA is TGTGCCAGCACCGCGGACAGGGCAGCCACTGAAGCTTTCTTT. Translated: CASTADRAATEAFF.

The chain uses TRBV20-1 and TRBJ1-6, with 8 positions matching TRBD1. This CDR3 is 15 amino acids long. Germline lookup yields CDR1 DFQATT and CDR2 SNEGSKA (reference sequence). J gave up 6 bases and V 5 bases, and 9 bases lay outside the gene matches. The CDR3 loop reads CSAPPRTGPNSPLHF. CDR3 nucleotide sequence: TGCAGTGCTCCCCCCCGGACAGGGCCTAATTCACCCCTCCACTTT.

The J gene is TRBJ2-3, the V gene TRBV6-2 or TRBV6-3; D unclear. The CDR3 is 16 amino acids. Per the germline V gene, CDR1 is MNHEY and CDR2 is SVGEGT. V lost 6 bases and J lost 2, with 18 bases in between. CDR3 region: CASRFRVTTPTDTQYF. The CDR3 nucleotides are TGTGCCAGCAGATTTCGGGTCACCACACCCACAGATACGCAGTATTTT.

This chain connects TRBV28 to TRBJ1-2; unclear D gene. This CDR3 region has 11 residues. Germline loops: CDR1 MDHEN, CDR2 SYDVKM. Trimming stripped 4 bases from V and 8 bases from J, with 8 bases between. The CDR3 coding sequence is TGTGCCAGCAGTTACGCCGAGGGCTACACCTTC. It yields the protein CASSYAEGYTF.

CDR3 protein: CASSPGGDRYF. In nucleotides, the CDR3 is TGTGCCAGCAGTCCAGGGGGGGATCGGTACTTC. This rearrangement joins TRBV28 to TRBJ2-5; D is perhaps TRBD1 or TRBD2 (7 bases each). This CDR3 region has 11 residues. Trimming cost V 5 bases and J 13 bases, with 14 bases left between them. Germline V CDR1 and CDR2: MDHEN, SYDVKM.

This chain joins TRBV5-1 and TRBJ2-7; 11 bases align to TRBD2. There are 17 residues in the CDR3. J was trimmed by 7 bases and V by 0 bases; bases with no gene match: 12. Germline V gene lookup returns CDR1 SGHRS and CDR2 YFSETQ. The CDR3 coding sequence is TGCGCCAGCAGCTTGGAGAGGACTAGCGGGCGGGGGTGTGAGCAGTACTTC. Translated: CASSLERTSGRGCEQYF.

This clonotype was picked up many times. This rearrangement joins TRBV18 to TRBJ2-7; D is perhaps TRBD1 (6 bases). The V end lost 2 bases, the J end lost 7 bases, and 15 bases lay between the germline ends. Germline CDR1 KGHSH, CDR2 LQKENI. The CDR3 is made up of 14 amino acids. The CDR3 DNA reads TGTGCCAGCTCACCAACCGGGACACTTGGAGAGCAGTACTTC. Its translation is CASSPTGTLGEQYF. The full variable domain, completed using reference TRBV18 and TRBJ2-7, is NAGVMQNPRHLVRRRGQEARLRCSPMKGHSHVYWYRQLPEEGLKFMVYLQKENIIDESGMPKERFSAEFPKEGPSILRIQQVVRGDSAAYFCASSPTGTLGEQYFGPGTRLTVT.